The 31 T cell receptor beta chains reported below all come from one sample, sequenced in a study of Graves' ophthalmopathy and Graves' hyperthyroidism. The sequenced template was RNA, covering the TCR beta CDR3 region. RT-PCR with HTBI primers came first, then second-round multiplex PCR. TCRdb re-called the multiplex PCR reads through MiXCR, storing one row per CDR3 protein. The sample has over a million distinct CDR3 sequences, about two fifths seen once. What was sequenced was peripheral blood or thyroid tissue (not recorded which). The receptor source for this set is an adult man with Graves' hyperthyroidism.

The gene calls are TRBV4-1 and TRBJ1-4; 7 bases agree with TRBD1. V lost 0 bases to trimming and J lost 0 bases; unmatched junction nucleotides: 10. This CDR3 spans 19 amino acids. Germline V CDR1 and CDR2: MGHRA, YSYEKL. The CDR3 DNA reads as TGCGCCAGCAGCCAAGATTGGGACAGCCCCCGAACAACTAATGAAAAACTGTTTTTT. This codes for CASSQDWDSPRTTNEKLFF.

A few counts support this clonotype. The chain employs TRBV20-1 and TRBJ2-7, with a possible D match to TRBD1 (6 bases). CDR1 and CDR2 (germline): DFQATT, SNEGSKA (reference sequence). The V and J ends lost 4 bases and 2 bases respectively, with 15 bases between them. CDR3 length equals 14 residues. Here the CDR3 DNA reads TGCAGTGCTACCCGACAGGTTGGGACCTACGAGCAGTACTTC. Its protein product is CSATRQVGTYEQYF.

Many counts were recorded for this clonotype. CDR3 coding DNA: TGCAGTGCTACCAACTCCTATGGGACTAGCGGGGCCAGCTCCTACGAGCAGTACTTC. Translated, it gives CSATNSYGTSGASSYEQYF. The V gene is TRBV20-1, the J gene TRBJ2-7, with TRBD2 matching over 13 bases. Germline CDR1 reads DFQATT; CDR2 reads SNEGSKA (reference sequence). With 4 bases clipped from V and 0 bases from J, the junction kept 15 bases outside the gene matches. The CDR3 is made up of 19 amino acids.

This clonotype occurred many times. V gene TRBV7-8 combines with J gene TRBJ1-5; 8 bases agree with TRBD1. Germline values: CDR1 SGHVS, CDR2 FQNEAQ. The junction had 16 bases not matched to a gene; V was cut back by 3 bases and J by 3 bases. The CDR3 is 19 residues long. The DNA for the CDR3 is TGTGCCAGCAGCTTTAGCGCCGATCCGGGACAGGTGAACAATCAGCCCCAGCATTTT. Translated, it gives CASSFSADPGQVNNQPQHF.

There are many counts of this clonotype. The J gene is TRBJ1-4, the V gene TRBV7-2; D might be TRBD1 (6 bases). Germline CDR1 and CDR2: SGHTA and FQGNSA. CDR3 length equals 15 residues. V was trimmed by 5 bases and J by 4 bases, leaving 14 bases between them. The CDR3 loop reads CASSTARQDNEKLFF. CDR3 coding DNA: TGTGCCAGCAGCACCGCCAGACAGGATAATGAAAAACTGTTTTTT.

The table lists this clonotype with a few counts. The chain has TRBV30 and TRBJ2-7, with D uncertain. CDR1 and CDR2 from the germline V gene are GTSNPN and SVGIG (reference sequence). V dropped 2 bases and J dropped 5 bases, with 10 bases sitting between them. The CDR3 is 12 residues long. As DNA, the CDR3 is TGTGCCTGGAGTTCAGCGAGGCACGAGCAGTACTTC. This gives the protein CAWSSARHEQYF.

This clonotype was seen more than once but under ten times. This may be a read error, as it is one base from a much larger clone. V usage is TRBV10-2 and J usage is TRBJ2-7, with 7 bases fitting TRBD2. In germline, CDR1 is WSHSY, CDR2 SAAADI. The CDR3 runs 12 residues. DNA of the CDR3: TGCGCCAGCAGTAAGGGCGCGGGAGAGCGGTACTTC. This gives the protein CASSKGAGERYF.

At least ten counts were recorded for this clonotype. The V and J genes are TRBV10-2 and TRBJ2-7, with D perhaps matching TRBD1 (6 bases). Trimming removed 7 bases from V and 2 bases from J, with 12 bases in between. CDR3 length equals 13 residues. Germline V CDR1 and CDR2: WSHSY, SAAADI. The CDR3, as DNA: TGCGCCAGCAACCCGGACAGTGCCTACGAGCAGTACTTC. This encodes CASNPDSAYEQYF.

The J gene is TRBJ2-7, the V gene TRBV7-9; D may be TRBD1 (6 bases). V lost 3 bases to trimming and J lost 7 bases, with 22 bases between them. The germline V gene has CDR1 SEHNR and CDR2 FQNEAQ (reference sequence). The CDR3 totals 16 residues. CDR3 sequence reads: CASSLFAADRRVEQYF. As DNA, the CDR3 is TGTGCCAGCAGCTTGTTTGCGGCGGACAGACGTGTGGAGCAGTACTTC.

This clonotype was recorded at least ten times. The CDR3 region has the DNA TGTGCCAGTGGACAGATCTATTCACCCCTCCACTTT. Protein: CASGQIYSPLHF. The chain links TRBV19 to TRBJ1-6; D perhaps matches TRBD1 (6 bases). This CDR3 region has 12 residues. V lost 8 bases to trimming and J lost 8 bases, with 10 bases between them. Germline V CDR1 and CDR2: LNHDA, SQIVND (reference sequence).

The sample holds many counts of this clonotype. The DNA of the CDR3 is TGTGCCAGCAGTGAATTGAAATACGGGGGGCGCCGTGTATCTGGGGCCAACGTCCTGACTTTC. It codes for CASSELKYGGRRVSGANVLTF. The chain uses TRBV25-1 and TRBJ2-6; tentatively, D is TRBD2 (7 bases). V gave up 1 base and J gave up 1 base, with 23 bases separating them. Germline V gives CDR1 MGHDK, CDR2 SYGVNS. CDR3 length equals 21 residues.

This chain uses TRBV10-3 with TRBJ2-7, with 9 bases lining up with TRBD1. Germline V lookup: CDR1 ENHRY, CDR2 SYGVKD. V lost 2 bases and J lost 4; bases outside the gene matches: 6. This CDR3 comprises 15 residues. The CDR3, as DNA: TGTGCCATCAGTGAGCGAGGGACAGGGTTGTACGAGCAGTACTTC. Encoded protein: CAISERGTGLYEQYF.

Worth noting for this clonotype: One end of the junction does not line up with germline, which may come from a read error. This chain connects TRBV7-2 to TRBJ1-2, with unresolved D. The CDR3 length is 15 residues. Germline V gives CDR1 SGHTA, CDR2 FQGNSA. The chain's CDR3 is CVSSPPGVLVYGYTF. Here the CDR3 DNA reads TGTGTCAGCAGCCCGCCCGGGGTCCTAGTCTATGGCTACACCTTC.

This chain uses TRBV19 with TRBJ2-7; 8 bases are shared with TRBD1. Trimming at V came to 3 bases and at J to 1 base, leaving 2 bases not matched to a gene. The CDR3 extends over 14 amino acids. Per germline, CDR1 LNHDA and CDR2 SQIVND (reference sequence). CDR3 nucleotide sequence: TGTGCCAGTAGTATCTGGACAGGGTCCTACGAGCAGTACTTC. Protein sequence: CASSIWTGSYEQYF.

This clonotype occurred many times. This sequence joins TRBV5-1 and TRBJ2-7, with 10 nucleotides matching TRBD1. The trim removed 3 bases at V and 2 bases at J, leaving 2 bases unmatched. The CDR3 is 14 amino acids. From germline, CDR1 is SGHRS and CDR2 YFSETQ. CDR3 coding DNA: TGCGCCAGCAGCTCAGGACAGGGGGCCTACGAGCAGTACTTC. Residues: CASSSGQGAYEQYF.

This clonotype was seen ten or more times. V gene TRBV7-8 combines with J gene TRBJ1-1; TRBD1 aligns across 9 bases. Trimming cost V 3 bases and J 3 bases; bases outside gene matches: 2. The length of the CDR3 is 14 residues. Germline V gene sequence: CDR1 SGHVS, CDR2 FQNEAQ. The CDR3 region has the DNA TGTGCCAGCAGCTTGACAGGGGGTTACACTGAAGCTTTCTTT. Encoded protein: CASSLTGGYTEAFF.

The sample holds many counts of this clonotype. V and J are TRBV5-1 and TRBJ2-7; D may correspond to TRBD1 or TRBD2 (5 bases each). Germline CDR1 and CDR2: SGHRS and YFSETQ. The CDR3 loop spans 16 amino acids. Trimming shortened V by 4 bases and J by 0 bases, and 17 bases separated the two germline ends. CDR3 region: CASSHPTGGGSYEQYF. DNA of the CDR3: TGCGCCAGCAGCCATCCTACAGGTGGGGGCTCCTACGAGCAGTACTTC.

This clonotype was detected ten times or more. The chain couples TRBV19 to TRBJ2-7; 7 bases line up with TRBD1. This CDR3 spans 15 amino acids. The germline V gene encodes CDR1 LNHDA and CDR2 SQIVND (reference sequence). V was pared by 5 bases and J by 5 bases, with 12 bases of the junction left unmatched. This CDR3 reads CASSPTTGRYDEQYF. The DNA for the CDR3 is TGTGCCAGTAGTCCCACGACAGGGCGATACGACGAGCAGTACTTC.

The chain recombines TRBV2 with TRBJ1-6; D gene unclear. Germline CDR1 is SNHLY and CDR2 is FYNNEI. V was pared by 0 bases and J by 9 bases, with 9 bases between. This CDR3 contains 14 residues. The CDR3 DNA follows: TGTGCCAGCAGTGAAGCCACCGGCGGTTCACCCCTCCACTTT. Protein: CASSEATGGSPLHF.

V and J are TRBV15 and TRBJ1-2; unclear D gene. The ends were cut back, 5 bases at V and 7 bases at J, with 17 bases in the middle. CDR3 length equals 14 residues. Per the germline V gene, CDR1 is LNHNV and CDR2 is YYDKDF (reference sequence). This CDR3 is CATSRLRTHFGYTF. The CDR3 coding sequence is TGTGCCACCAGCCGCCTCCGGACTCACTTTGGCTACACCTTC.

The rearrangement uses TRBV19 and TRBJ1-5; tentatively, D is TRBD1 (6 bases). CDR3 length: 13 amino acids. CDR1 is LNHDA, CDR2 SQIVND, per germline (reference sequence). V gave up 4 bases and J gave up 8 bases, with 12 bases separating them. The CDR3, as DNA: TGTGCCAGTAGTACCTTATCAGGGGAGCCCCAGCATTTT. Translating it yields CASSTLSGEPQHF. Supplemented by reference TRBV19 and TRBJ1-5, the full variable domain reads DGGITQSPKYLFRKEGQNVTLSCEQNLNHDAMYWYRQDPGQGLRLIYYSQIVNDFQKGDIAEGYSVSREKKESFPLTVTSAQKNPTAFYLCASSTLSGEPQHFGDGTRLSIL.

This clonotype was seen a few times. A read error may be the cause here, since a much bigger clone is one base away. This chain links TRBV29-1 with TRBJ2-7; tentatively, D is TRBD1 or TRBD2 (5 bases each). Germline assignment: CDR1 SQVTM and CDR2 ANQGSEA. The CDR3 runs 12 residues. The CDR3 loop is CSVLSGTYGQYF. The CDR3 nucleotides are TGCAGCGTTCTCTCAGGGACCTACGGGCAGTACTTC.

There are many counts of this clonotype. The chain joins TRBV20-1 to TRBJ1-5, with 8 bases fitting TRBD1. The CDR3 spans 14 residues. V shed 2 bases and J 8 bases; nucleotides not matched to a gene: 8. The germline V gene has CDR1 DFQATT and CDR2 SNEGSKA (reference sequence). CDR3 coding DNA: TGCAGTGCTAGATCTGACAGGGGTAGGGAGCCCCAGCATTTT. Its translation is CSARSDRGREPQHF.

In this sample, this clonotype turned up a few times. This chain uses TRBV5-1 with TRBJ2-7; a weak D match, TRBD1 (6 bases). The germline gives CDR1 SGHRS, CDR2 YFSETQ. The CDR3 consists of 16 residues. Trimming shortened V by 4 bases and J by 0 bases, and 17 bases separated the two germline ends. This CDR3 reads CASSMGRQDNSYEQYF. CDR3 nucleotide sequence: TGCGCCAGCAGCATGGGAAGACAGGACAACTCCTACGAGCAGTACTTC.

The CDR3 spells CASMLTGRTEKLFF. CDR3 in DNA: TGTGCCAGCATGCTGACAGGCCGGACTGAAAAACTGTTTTTT. This chain links TRBV28 with TRBJ1-4; a weak D match, TRBD1 (6 bases). Germline CDR1 and CDR2: MDHEN and SYDVKM. Trimming stripped 7 bases from V and 7 bases from J, with 16 bases between. The CDR3 length is 14 residues.

This clonotype was seen repeatedly, ten times or more. This chain links TRBV20-1 with TRBJ2-7, with D possibly TRBD1 on 6 matching bases. Germline V CDR1 and CDR2: DFQATT, SNEGSKA (reference sequence). Trimming removed 6 bases at V and 3 bases at J, with 21 bases between. This CDR3 spans 15 amino acids. This chain's CDR3 is CSATSQGEMSYEQYF. The CDR3 DNA reads TGCAGTGCGACCTCACAGGGCGAGATGAGCTACGAGCAGTACTTC.

There are many counts of this clonotype. The V gene is TRBV25-1, the J gene TRBJ2-2, with a possible D match to TRBD1 (6 bases). This CDR3 region has 15 residues. Trimming removed 5 bases from V and 3 bases from J, with 13 bases in between. Germline assignment: CDR1 MGHDK and CDR2 SYGVNS. The CDR3 reads CASSKRTAYTGELFF. CDR3 DNA sequence: TGTGCCAGCAGTAAAAGGACAGCTTACACCGGGGAGCTGTTTTTT. Full variable domain (missing parts from reference TRBV25-1 and TRBJ2-2): EADIYQTPRYLVIGTGKKITLECSQTMGHDKMYWYQQDPGMELHLIHYSYGVNSTEKGDLSSESTVSRIRTEHFPLTLESARPSHTSQYLCASSKRTAYTGELFFGEGSRLTVL.

At least ten counts were recorded for this clonotype. The chain joins TRBV20-1 to TRBJ2-7, with TRBD1 as a possible D gene (6 bases). Germline V gene data show CDR1 as DFQATT and CDR2 as SNEGSKA (reference sequence). V was cut by 3 bases and J by 3 bases, with 12 bases left in between. The CDR3 sequence is 13 residues long. The CDR3 is CSARGATGYEQYF. The CDR3 DNA reads as TGCAGTGCTAGGGGGGCGACGGGCTACGAGCAGTACTTC.

This clonotype was seen a few times. The gene calls are TRBV19 and TRBJ2-7; 9 positions agree with TRBD2. J lost 2 bases, V lost 0 bases, and 2 bases had no gene match. The length of the CDR3 is 15 residues. The germline CDR1 and CDR2 sequences are LNHDA and SQIVND (reference sequence). CDR3 amino acids: CASSIDASGAYEQYF. The DNA for the CDR3 is TGTGCCAGTAGTATAGATGCTAGCGGGGCCTACGAGCAGTACTTC.

This clonotype was seen repeatedly, ten times or more. The genes are TRBV19 and TRBJ2-5, with a tentative D call TRBD1 (5 bases). This CDR3 contains 14 residues. The V and J ends lost 3 bases and 2 bases respectively, with 10 bases between them. From germline, CDR1 is LNHDA and CDR2 SQIVND (reference sequence). The CDR3 coding sequence is TGTGCCAGTAGTATTAAGGACAATCAAGAGACCCAGTACTTC. Amino acid sequence: CASSIKDNQETQYF.

This clonotype was observed many times. The V call is TRBV9, the J call TRBJ1-1; possibly TRBD1 for D (5 bases). The CDR3 runs 16 residues. Trimming removed 7 bases from V and 3 bases from J, with 22 bases in between. Germline CDR1 and CDR2: SGDLS and YYNGEE. CDR3 region: CASSHGGSWGDTEAFF. The CDR3 nucleotides are TGTGCCAGCTCCCACGGAGGATCGTGGGGGGACACTGAAGCTTTCTTT.